The subject of this entry is one T cell receptor (beta chain). The antigen is not known. Per the original methods: Of patient CD8+ clones exceeding 1%, few matched published virus-specific TCRB sequences. The method was immunoSEQ multiplex PCR; TCRdb's version includes in-frame clones alone and lacks a portion of them. V and J calls and clone size are those listed in that table; D and trimming were worked out from the DNA. This table holds roughly 20,000 clones, 80% to 85% found once. This sample is drawn from a study of somatic mutations in cytotoxic T cells in rheumatoid arthritis. Positive selection with magnetic beads achieved the isolation of CD4+ and CD8+ cells, followed by a flow cytometry check of purity. Trimming took off 4 bases at V and 8 bases at J, with 21 bases between the two ends. Germline lookup yields CDR1 SEHNR and CDR2 FQNEAQ (reference sequence). The CDR3 length is 16 residues.

Study-level findings and limits: Patients with rheumatoid arthritis did not differ significantly from age-matched healthy controls in CD8+ T-cell clonality.

V usage is TRBV7-9 and J usage is TRBJ2-1; a weak D match, TRBD2 (5 bases). Sample: CD8+ T cells sorted from blood. The receptor comes from an adult with rheumatoid arthritis. This CDR3 is CASSSPIEGYYDEQFF. For the CDR3, the DNA is TGTGCCAGCAGCTCGCCAATTGAGGGATATTATGATGAGCAGTTCTTC.